The clone carrying this T cell receptor beta chain was detected only a few times. Its antigen is not known. J was trimmed by 5 bases and V by 3 bases; bases with no gene match: 3. This CDR3 has 15 residues. Looked up from germline, CDR1 is ENHRY and CDR2 is SYGVKD. TCRdb independently ran MiXCR on the reads; one entry per CDR3 protein. The sample carries around 900,000 distinct CDR3 sequences, less than 35% recorded once. This sample is part of a study of T cell repertoires in cytomegalovirus infection. For the study at large: CMV epitopes used comprised recently identified HLA-C-restricted ones and well-studied HLA-B-restricted ones. CMV infection plus the matching HLA type was flagged by public TCR beta signatures.

Study-wide findings and caveats: Of the TCR beta families, the public ones yielded a cumulative frequency that identified carriers of CMV plus the relevant HLA. Clonotype analysis showed dominance of the ex vivo response by HLA-C-restricted CMV-specific TCR beta clonotypes.

The gene calls are TRBV10-3 and TRBJ2-5; 13 bases agree with TRBD2. Sequenced material: cultured CD8+ T cells from PBMCs, taken from culture after CMV antigen stimulation. This receptor was obtained from a human donor in good health (CMV status not recorded). Some clones in this sample may be carry-over from other donors' samples. The CDR3 nucleotides read TGTGCCATCAGTGATGGGACTAGCGGGGCGGAGACCCAGTACTTC. Translating it yields CAISDGTSGAETQYF.